The 29 T cell receptor beta chains in this list originate from one sample, sequenced in a study of post-analysis software for immune sequencing data. General study findings and limits: Comparison of patients with controls showed 4 to 6 TRBV segments more frequent in patients, TRBV5-6, TRBV5-1 and TRBV20-1 among them.

The antigens of these receptors remain unknown. Prepared libraries of TCR beta cDNA carried unique molecular identifiers. TCRdb fed the PCR reads into MiXCR, producing one record per CDR3 protein. The sample shows 500,000 to 600,000 distinct CDR3 sequences, 44% of them seen only once. Input material: blood. These receptors all stem from a girl under 18 with multiple sclerosis.

This clonotype was detected once. This sequence joins TRBV4-2 and TRBJ2-3, with TRBD2 identical over 11 bases. J lost 5 bases, V lost 2 bases, and 6 bases had no gene match. The V gene's germline CDR1 is LGHNA and CDR2 YNFKEQ. The CDR3 contains 16 residues. The CDR3 here is CASSQTSGGTEDTQYF. The CDR3 nucleotides read TGTGCCAGCAGCCAAACTAGCGGGGGAACAGAAGATACGCAGTATTTT.

The V call is TRBV7-2, the J call TRBJ2-6; the match to TRBD2 covers 12 bases. The CDR3 length is 18 residues. J lost 4 bases, V lost 3 bases, and 7 bases had no gene match. The germline gives CDR1 SGHTA, CDR2 FQGNSA. CDR3: CASSFLAGGLKGANVLTF. DNA of the CDR3: TGTGCCAGCAGCTTCCTAGCGGGAGGGCTGAAGGGGGCCAACGTCCTGACTTTC.

The chain is built from TRBV5-4 and TRBJ1-1; D remains unclear. In germline, CDR1 is SGHNT, CDR2 YYREEE (reference sequence). This CDR3 is 14 amino acids long. Trimming pared 4 bases from V and 1 base from J, leaving 11 bases between. In DNA form, the CDR3 reads TGTGCCAGCAGCCCGAGGGCAGGGAACACTGAAGCTTTCTTT. Amino acids: CASSPRAGNTEAFF.

V gene TRBV20-1 combines with J gene TRBJ1-6, with a possible D match to TRBD1 (5 bases). V lost 0 bases, J lost 0 bases, and 12 bases lay in between. This CDR3 comprises 17 residues. Germline CDR1 reads DFQATT; CDR2 reads SNEGSKA (reference sequence). CDR3 sequence (DNA): TGCAGTGCTAGAGATCAGGACAATTACTCCTATAATTCACCCCTCCACTTT. This sequence encodes CSARDQDNYSYNSPLHF.

The genes are TRBV12-3 or TRBV12-4 and TRBJ2-4, with TRBD1 as a possible D gene (5 bases). The CDR3 covers 17 residues. Trimming stripped 1 base from V and 0 bases from J, with 13 bases between. CDR3 in amino acids: CASSLGKQAIAKNIQYF. The CDR3 bases are TGTGCCAGCAGTTTAGGGAAACAGGCCATAGCCAAAAACATTCAGTACTTC.

The chain joins TRBV20-1 to TRBJ1-2; D remains unclear. V lost 5 bases and J lost 6, with 16 bases in between. CDR1 is DFQATT and CDR2 is SNEGSKA in the germline V gene (reference sequence). The length of the CDR3 is 13 residues. The CDR3 loop is CSAWTAFADGYTF. CDR3 DNA: TGCAGTGCTTGGACGGCCTTCGCCGATGGCTACACCTTC.

This clonotype was counted a few times. The chain has TRBV7-8 and TRBJ2-2; D gene uncertain. The CDR3 is 14 amino acids. V gave up 2 bases and J gave up 1 base, with 5 bases separating them. Germline lookup yields CDR1 SGHVS and CDR2 FQNEAQ. The CDR3 DNA is TGTGCCAGCAGCTTAAGAGGGAACACCGGGGAGCTGTTTTTT. It yields the protein CASSLRGNTGELFF.

The genes are TRBV12-3 or TRBV12-4 and TRBJ1-1, with a possible D match to TRBD1 (6 bases). This CDR3 is 15 amino acids long. V dropped 3 bases and J dropped 1 base, with 12 bases sitting between them. The CDR3 DNA reads TGTGCCAGCAGTTTTCGGGGGGCGGCGAACACTGAAGCTTTCTTT. It is translated as CASSFRGAANTEAFF.

The CDR3 loop reads CASSLVRPANTEAFF. The CDR3, as DNA: TGTGCCAGCAGCTTAGTACGCCCAGCGAACACTGAAGCTTTCTTT. V is TRBV7-2 and J is TRBJ1-1; no reliable D call. The CDR3 totals 15 residues. V was pared by 1 base and J by 1 base, with 10 bases between. Germline CDR1 is SGHTA and CDR2 is FQGNSA.

The chain links TRBV20-1 to TRBJ1-2; D is perhaps TRBD1 (5 bases). The CDR3 totals 13 residues. V was cut by 6 bases and J by 10 bases, with 21 bases left in between. Germline loops: CDR1 DFQATT, CDR2 SNEGSKA (reference sequence). DNA of the CDR3: TGCAGTGCCCTAAGGCAGGAGGACAATGACTACACCTTC. Its translation: CSALRQEDNDYTF.

The chain links TRBV12-3 or TRBV12-4 to TRBJ2-5; 8 nucleotides match TRBD1. The V segment lost 7 bases and the J segment 3 bases; nucleotides outside the gene matches: 7. CDR3 length equals 14 residues. CDR3 sequence (DNA): TGTGCCAGCACCAACAGGGGGAGTAAAGAGACCCAGTACTTC. Protein sequence: CASTNRGSKETQYF.

CDR3 sequence reads: CASSFGAATDTQYF. DNA of the CDR3: TGTGCCAGCAGTTTTGGGGCTGCCACAGATACGCAGTATTTT. The chain joins TRBV12-3 or TRBV12-4 to TRBJ2-3; maybe TRBD1 (5 bases). Trimming cost V 3 bases and J 2 bases, with 9 bases left between them. This CDR3 is 14 amino acids long.

The chain is built from TRBV12-3 or TRBV12-4 and TRBJ1-6; no clear D. V was cut by 1 base and J by 0 bases, with 13 bases left in between. The length of the CDR3 is 18 residues. The chain's CDR3 is CASSLGSWPNSYNSPLHF. The CDR3 nucleotides read TGTGCCAGCAGTTTAGGGTCGTGGCCGAACTCCTATAATTCACCCCTCCACTTT.

This clonotype occurred a few times. The chain links TRBV9 to TRBJ2-1, with TRBD2 identical over 7 bases. Germline CDR1 SGDLS, CDR2 YYNGEE. V was clipped by 3 bases and J by 10 bases; unmatched bases: 13. The CDR3 runs 15 residues. This CDR3 is CASSDIPGLGGEQFF. The CDR3 bases are TGTGCCAGCAGCGACATACCGGGCCTGGGGGGGGAGCAGTTCTTC.

This clonotype has just a few counts. The CDR3 spells CASSQEEGFRETQYF. The CDR3 DNA sequence: TGTGCCAGCAGCCAGGAGGAGGGGTTCAGAGAGACCCAGTACTTC. The genes are TRBV9 and TRBJ2-5, with D possibly being TRBD2 (6 bases). Trimming pared 4 bases from V and 4 bases from J, leaving 17 bases between. The CDR3 extends over 15 amino acids. Per the germline V gene, CDR1 is SGDLS and CDR2 is YYNGEE.

The rearrangement joins TRBV5-1 to TRBJ2-7; 8 positions match TRBD1. The V segment lost 4 bases and the J segment 6 bases; nucleotides outside the gene matches: 3. This CDR3 contains 12 residues. CDR1 and CDR2 (germline): SGHRS, YFSETQ. The CDR3 nucleotides read TGCGCCAGCAGCAACACAGGGGGCGAGCAGTACTTC. Residues: CASSNTGGEQYF.

The J gene is TRBJ1-2, the V gene TRBV20-1; D is unclear. With 0 bases removed from V and 7 bases from J, the gap between germline ends came to 6 bases. Germline lookup yields CDR1 DFQATT and CDR2 SNEGSKA (reference sequence). The CDR3 spans 11 residues. The CDR3 region is CSARDGTGYTF. The CDR3 DNA reads as TGCAGTGCTAGAGACGGAACTGGCTACACCTTC.

The rearrangement uses TRBV29-1 and TRBJ1-1; D is unresolved. Germline V CDR1 and CDR2: SQVTM, ANQGSEA. CDR3 length: 13 amino acids. V was pared by 2 bases and J by 4 bases, with 11 bases between. DNA for the CDR3: TGCAGCGTTGAACGTAGAGGGTTCACTGAAGCTTTCTTT. It specifies CSVERRGFTEAFF.

This clonotype was counted a few times. J is TRBJ2-3 and V is TRBV6-6; D remains ambiguous. Per germline, CDR1 MNHNY and CDR2 SVGAGI (reference sequence). Trimming pared 4 bases from V and 1 base from J, leaving 6 bases between. There are 13 residues in the CDR3. The CDR3 sequence: CASSFDGTDTQYF. The CDR3 DNA follows: TGTGCCAGCAGTTTCGACGGCACAGATACGCAGTATTTT.

The rearrangement links TRBV6-6 to TRBJ2-3, with TRBD2 as a possible D gene (5 bases). V was shortened by 0 bases and J by 1 base, with 11 bases between the two germline ends. The length of the CDR3 is 16 residues. Germline CDR1 reads MNHNY; CDR2 reads SVGAGI (reference sequence). CDR3 sequence (DNA): TGTGCCAGCAGTTACTCGAAGGCGCGGGGCACAGATACGCAGTATTTT. This encodes CASSYSKARGTDTQYF.

This clonotype was seen only once. V gene TRBV28 combines with J gene TRBJ2-3; unclear D gene. The CDR3 is 16 residues long. Trimming took 4 bases from V and 0 from J, leaving 14 bases between them. CDR1 and CDR2 from the germline V gene are MDHEN and SYDVKM. In DNA form, the CDR3 reads TGTGCCAGCAGTTCGAGGATTCTAGACAGCACAGATACGCAGTATTTT. Translation gives CASSSRILDSTDTQYF.

The gene calls are TRBV12-3 or TRBV12-4 and TRBJ1-4; D unresolved. V was clipped by 0 bases and J by 8 bases, with 7 bases between them. There are 13 residues in the CDR3. The CDR3 DNA sequence: TGTGCCAGCAGTTTAGCGGGAAGCGAAAAACTGTTTTTT. This sequence encodes CASSLAGSEKLFF.

The chain has TRBV6-5 and TRBJ1-2, with D uncertain. V lost 5 bases and J 3 bases, leaving 10 bases between the germline ends. This CDR3 region has 13 residues. Looked up from germline, CDR1 is MNHEY and CDR2 is SVGAGI. The CDR3 loop reads CASSHDIYYGYTF. CDR3 coding DNA: TGTGCCAGCAGTCACGACATTTACTATGGCTACACCTTC.

V is TRBV25-1 and J is TRBJ1-6, with a tentative D call TRBD1 (6 bases). V dropped 6 bases and J dropped 4 bases, with 10 bases sitting between them. Germline-derived CDR1 and CDR2 are MGHDK and SYGVNS. CDR3 length equals 14 residues. The DNA for the CDR3 is TGTGCCAGCAGCTCGGGACATTATAATTCACCCCTCCACTTT. It translates to CASSSGHYNSPLHF.

The chain links TRBV7-8 to TRBJ2-7; the D is unclear. In germline, CDR1 is SGHVS, CDR2 FQNEAQ. V was trimmed by 2 bases and J by 2 bases, leaving 13 bases between them. The CDR3 consists of 15 residues. CDR3 sequence: CASSLNLGTTYEQYF. CDR3 sequence (DNA): TGTGCCAGCAGCTTAAATCTGGGAACTACCTACGAGCAGTACTTC. Based on the CDR3 plus reference TRBV7-8 and TRBJ2-7, the full variable domain is GAGVSQSPRYKVAKRGQDVALRCDPISGHVSLFWYQQALGQGPEFLTYFQNEAQLDKSGLPSDRFFAERPEGSVSTLKIQRTQQEDSAVYLCASSLNLGTTYEQYFGPGTRLTVT.

The V gene is TRBV7-6, the J gene TRBJ1-4, with a weak D call TRBD1 (6 bases). CDR1 SGHVS and CDR2 FNYEAQ come from the germline V gene. Trimming cost V 1 base and J 8 bases, with 14 bases left between them. There are 15 residues in the CDR3. The CDR3 protein is CASSLEYRAREKLFF. The CDR3 DNA reads TGTGCCAGCAGCTTAGAATACAGGGCTAGAGAAAAACTGTTTTTT.

The chain is built from TRBV20-1 and TRBJ2-7, with D perhaps matching TRBD2 (6 bases). V shed 1 base and J shed 0 bases, with 13 bases lying between them. Germline V lookup: CDR1 DFQATT, CDR2 SNEGSKA (reference sequence). The CDR3 spans 15 residues. This CDR3 reads CSARGGDGNSYEQYF. DNA for the CDR3: TGCAGTGCTAGAGGGGGGGACGGTAACTCCTACGAGCAGTACTTC.

This clonotype showed up just a few times. V gene TRBV6-1 combines with J gene TRBJ2-7; D uncertain. The CDR3 spans 13 residues. The V end was cut by 2 bases, the J end by 3 bases, with 8 bases between. Germline CDR1 is MNHNS and CDR2 is SASEGT. The CDR3 here is CASSESPSYEQYF. The CDR3 DNA is TGTGCCAGCAGTGAATCTCCAAGCTACGAGCAGTACTTC.

The chain couples TRBV28 to TRBJ2-1; TRBD1 matches at 7 bases. J lost 2 bases, V lost 5 bases, and 9 bases had no gene match. CDR3 length: 16 amino acids. CDR1 and CDR2 from the germline V gene are MDHEN and SYDVKM. The CDR3 region has the DNA TGTGCCAGCAGTACCATTACAGGGGTGCCCTACAATGAGCAGTTCTTC. Residues: CASSTITGVPYNEQFF.